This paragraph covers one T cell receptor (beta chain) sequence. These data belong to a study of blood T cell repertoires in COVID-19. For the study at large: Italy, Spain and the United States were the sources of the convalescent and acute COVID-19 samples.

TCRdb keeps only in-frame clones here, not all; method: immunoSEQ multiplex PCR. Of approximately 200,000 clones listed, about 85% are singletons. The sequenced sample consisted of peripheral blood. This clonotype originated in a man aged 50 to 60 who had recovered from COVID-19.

This chain's CDR3 is CATTPGTHTGELFF. Written as DNA, the CDR3 is TGCGCCACCACCCCCGGGACACACACCGGGGAGCTGTTTTTT. This sequence joins TRBV10-1 and TRBJ2-2, with D perhaps TRBD1 (6 bases). Trimming took off 10 bases at V and 3 bases at J, with 15 bases between the two ends. This CDR3 region has 14 residues. The germline gives CDR1 WNHNN, CDR2 SYGVQD (reference sequence).